The clone carrying this T cell receptor beta chain showed up just a few times. This entry belongs to a study of blood T cell repertoires in COVID-19. Study-wide context: Sites across the United States, Italy and Spain contributed samples from acute and convalescent COVID-19.

J was trimmed by 7 bases and V by 5 bases; bases with no gene match: 6. In germline, CDR1 is MGHRA, CDR2 YSYEKL. This CDR3 region has 14 residues. In the authors' methods: By means of reference gene primer amplification, nucleated cell counts were estimated. Sequencing used immunoSEQ multiplex PCR; TCRdb keeps in-frame clones, though not all of them. V, J and clone size reflect that table, while D and trimming were determined from the DNA. The repertoire holds 250,000 to 350,000 clones, around 87% seen once, with about 5.2% in the top ten. Participants came from some 26 US areas, aged about 18 to 90 years.

The sequenced sample consisted of PBMCs or T cells enriched from blood (not recorded which). The V gene is TRBV4-1, the J gene TRBJ2-7; the match to TRBD1 covers 12 bases. The source is a woman aged 30 to 39 who had recovered from COVID-19. This CDR3 reads CASSGRDRGQEQYF. DNA for the CDR3: TGCGCCAGCAGCGGGCGGGACAGGGGGCAAGAGCAGTACTTC.